The rows below give T cell receptor beta chains drawn from one sample of a study of blood T cell repertoires in COVID-19. Here immunoSEQ multiplex PCR was the method, and the copy in TCRdb shows in-frame clones only, minus some. The data show fewer than 400,000 clones, with just under 90% seen just once and 1.8% held by the top ten. Sequences were obtained from peripheral blood. The receptors stem from a woman in her 30s with COVID-19, enrolled during active disease. The CDR3 runs from the conserved cysteine through the conserved F or W. A D gene is named only where the DNA matches it firmly. For some rows the clone size is stated as once, few or many, or as a class when expanded; others skip it.

j_call: TRBJ1-3; v_call: TRBV5-1; clone_size: NA; d_call: NA; cdr3_nt: TGCGCCAGCAGCTTGGAAACAGGCCACTCTGGAAACACCATATATTTT; cdr3_aa: CASSLETGHSGNTIYF
j_call: TRBJ1-1; v_call: TRBV12-1; clone_size: NA; d_call: NA; cdr3_nt: TGTGCCAGCAGCTCCACAGGGAAGGGGGCCACTGAAGCTTTCTTT; cdr3_aa: CASSSTGKGATEAFF
j_call: TRBJ1-2; v_call: TRBV6-5; clone_size: NA; d_call: TRBD1; cdr3_nt: TGTGCCAGCAATACGACAGGGGGCAACTATGGCTACACCTTC; cdr3_aa: CASNTTGGNYGYTF
j_call: TRBJ2-1; v_call: TRBV24-1; clone_size: NA; d_call: NA; cdr3_nt: TGTGCCACCAGTGACCTTAATGAGCAGTTCTTC; cdr3_aa: CATSDLNEQFF
j_call: TRBJ1-2; v_call: TRBV6-5; clone_size: NA; d_call: NA; cdr3_nt: TGTGCCAGCAGAGACACTTATGGCTACACCTTC; cdr3_aa: CASRDTYGYTF
j_call: TRBJ2-1; v_call: TRBV2; clone_size: NA; d_call: NA; cdr3_nt: TGTGCCAGCAGTGAACTCTCATTCGGGAATGAGCAGTTCTTC; cdr3_aa: CASSELSFGNEQFF
j_call: TRBJ1-2; v_call: TRBV30; clone_size: few; d_call: NA; cdr3_nt: TGTGCCTGGAGTAAACCCACACGGGGAGTCTATGGCTACACCTTC; cdr3_aa: CAWSKPTRGVYGYTF
j_call: TRBJ1-5; v_call: TRBV2; clone_size: NA; d_call: NA; cdr3_nt: TGTGCCAGCAGTAAAATGGCGGTATATAGCAATCAGCCCCAGCATTTT; cdr3_aa: CASSKMAVYSNQPQHF
j_call: TRBJ1-1; v_call: TRBV11-2; clone_size: NA; d_call: NA; cdr3_nt: TGTGCCAGCAGCTTAGATTTTATATACACTGAAGCTTTCTTT; cdr3_aa: CASSLDFIYTEAFF
j_call: TRBJ1-6; v_call: TRBV6-5; clone_size: NA; d_call: TRBD1; cdr3_nt: TGTGCCAGCAGTTCCACAGGGGGCGCTGGAAATTCACCCCTCCACTTT; cdr3_aa: CASSSTGGAGNSPLHF
j_call: TRBJ2-3; v_call: TRBV11-3; clone_size: NA; d_call: TRBD2; cdr3_nt: TGTGCCAGCAGCGGGGGGGCAGATACGCAGTATTTT; cdr3_aa: CASSGGADTQYF
j_call: TRBJ2-2; v_call: TRBV6-4; clone_size: NA; d_call: NA; cdr3_nt: TGTGCCAGCAACCAGGGGAATGGCGGGGAGCTGTTTTTT; cdr3_aa: CASNQGNGGELFF
j_call: TRBJ1-1; v_call: TRBV5-1; clone_size: NA; d_call: NA; cdr3_nt: TGCGCCAGCAGCTCTGGAGTGGGGAACACTGAAGCTTTCTTT; cdr3_aa: CASSSGVGNTEAFF
j_call: TRBJ2-1; v_call: TRBV21-1; clone_size: NA; d_call: NA; cdr3_nt: TGTGCCAGCAGCAGCCGGGACATCTACAATGAGCAGTTCTTC; cdr3_aa: CASSSRDIYNEQFF
j_call: TRBJ1-1; v_call: TRBV7-9; clone_size: NA; d_call: TRBD1; cdr3_nt: TGTGCCAGCAGCTCGGGACAGGTGGGAACCACTGAAGCTTTCTTT; cdr3_aa: CASSSGQVGTTEAFF
j_call: TRBJ2-5; v_call: TRBV6-2/TRBV6-3; clone_size: once; d_call: NA; cdr3_nt: TGTGCCAGCAGCCCTGTTATGGAGGCCCAAGAGACCCAGTACTTC; cdr3_aa: CASSPVMEAQETQYF
j_call: TRBJ1-6; v_call: TRBV7-2; clone_size: NA; d_call: TRBD1; cdr3_nt: TGTGCCAGCAGCTTCAGGCAGGGGGCGAGGAATTCACCCCTCCACTTT; cdr3_aa: CASSFRQGARNSPLHF
j_call: TRBJ2-5; v_call: TRBV24-1; clone_size: NA; d_call: TRBD2; cdr3_nt: TGTGCCACCAGCCCCCGGGGGGGGAAAGAGACCCAGTACTTC; cdr3_aa: CATSPRGGKETQYF
j_call: TRBJ1-2; v_call: TRBV6-5; clone_size: NA; d_call: TRBD1; cdr3_nt: TGTGCCACTTGGACAGGGAGGATTGGTGGCTACACCTTC; cdr3_aa: CATWTGRIGGYTF
j_call: TRBJ1-5; v_call: TRBV28; clone_size: NA; d_call: TRBD1; cdr3_nt: TGTGCCAGCAGCTCCCCCCGGGACAGTTGGGGTATAAGTCAGCCCCAGCATTTT; cdr3_aa: CASSSPRDSWGISQPQHF
j_call: TRBJ1-6; v_call: TRBV7-6; clone_size: NA; d_call: NA; cdr3_nt: TGTGCCAGCAGCTTAAGGAGGGACGGCAATTCACCCCTCCACTTT; cdr3_aa: CASSLRRDGNSPLHF
j_call: TRBJ2-1; v_call: TRBV7-8; clone_size: few; d_call: TRBD2; cdr3_nt: TGTGCCAGCAGCCCGACGAGGCGGGGGGCCCCCCATGAGCAGTTCTTC; cdr3_aa: CASSPTRRGAPHEQFF
j_call: TRBJ1-1; v_call: TRBV19; clone_size: NA; d_call: TRBD1; cdr3_nt: TGTGCCAGTAGTACCCGGGACAGGAACACTGAAGCTTTCTTT; cdr3_aa: CASSTRDRNTEAFF
j_call: TRBJ2-2; v_call: TRBV27; clone_size: NA; d_call: NA; cdr3_nt: TGTGCCAGCAGTTTTAGGACAGTCAACACCGGGGAGCTGTTTTTT; cdr3_aa: CASSFRTVNTGELFF
j_call: TRBJ2-5; v_call: TRBV9; clone_size: NA; d_call: NA; cdr3_nt: TGTGCCAGCAGCGCGAGGGGGGGCTCGGTTGAGACCCAGTACTTC; cdr3_aa: CASSARGGSVETQYF
j_call: TRBJ2-3; v_call: TRBV19; clone_size: NA; d_call: NA; cdr3_nt: TGTGCCACCGGAGGACGGGCGGGGGACACGAATACGCAGTATTTT; cdr3_aa: CATGGRAGDTNTQYF
j_call: TRBJ1-1; v_call: TRBV28; clone_size: NA; d_call: NA; cdr3_nt: TGTGCCAGCAACGTACAGGCATTGAACACTGAAGCTTTCTTT; cdr3_aa: CASNVQALNTEAFF
j_call: TRBJ2-3; v_call: TRBV6-1; clone_size: NA; d_call: TRBD2; cdr3_nt: TGTGCCAGCAGTGCAGCGGGGGGGCCAGATACGCAGTATTTT; cdr3_aa: CASSAAGGPDTQYF
j_call: TRBJ1-6; v_call: TRBV4-2; clone_size: NA; d_call: NA; cdr3_nt: TGTGCCAGCAGCCAAGACGGTGATATTAATTCACCCCTCCACTTT; cdr3_aa: CASSQDGDINSPLHF
j_call: TRBJ2-2; v_call: TRBV7-6; clone_size: NA; d_call: NA; cdr3_nt: TGTGCCAGCAGCATACAGGGAGCGAACACCGGGGAGCTGTTTTTT; cdr3_aa: CASSIQGANTGELFF
j_call: TRBJ1-1; v_call: TRBV10-3; clone_size: NA; d_call: NA; cdr3_nt: TGTGCCATCAGCGCACGGACAGCGAACACTGAAGCTTTCTTT; cdr3_aa: CAISARTANTEAFF
j_call: TRBJ2-5; v_call: TRBV6-5; clone_size: NA; d_call: TRBD1; cdr3_nt: TGTGCCAGCAGTATACAGGGGGGAGAGACCCAGTACTTC; cdr3_aa: CASSIQGGETQYF
j_call: TRBJ2-1; v_call: TRBV12-5; clone_size: NA; d_call: NA; cdr3_nt: TGTGCTAGTGGTTTGGTCTTACAGGACGAGCAGTTCTTC; cdr3_aa: CASGLVLQDEQFF
j_call: TRBJ2-2; v_call: TRBV5-1; clone_size: NA; d_call: NA; cdr3_nt: TGCGCCAGCAGCCCCGACATTACCGGGGAGCTGTTTTTT; cdr3_aa: CASSPDITGELFF
j_call: TRBJ2-5; v_call: TRBV20-1; clone_size: NA; d_call: NA; cdr3_nt: TGCAGTGCTAGTCGCCGGAGGGGAGAGACCCAGTACTTC; cdr3_aa: CSASRRRGETQYF
j_call: TRBJ1-2; v_call: TRBV2; clone_size: NA; d_call: NA; cdr3_nt: TGTGCCAGCAGTGAAGCCCGGGACTATGGCTACACCTTC; cdr3_aa: CASSEARDYGYTF
j_call: TRBJ1-1; v_call: TRBV19; clone_size: NA; d_call: NA; cdr3_nt: TGTGCCAGTAGTATAGATAGGGACAAGGGACAAATTCGGAACACTGAAGCTTTCTTT; cdr3_aa: CASSIDRDKGQIRNTEAFF
j_call: TRBJ2-1; v_call: TRBV5-8; clone_size: NA; d_call: NA; cdr3_nt: TGTGCCAGCAGCCAGACCGGGACAACTTACAATGAGCAGTTCTTC; cdr3_aa: CASSQTGTTYNEQFF
j_call: TRBJ1-5; v_call: TRBV2; clone_size: NA; d_call: NA; cdr3_nt: TGTGCCAGCAGTGCACGGCAGGGTGGTCGTCGTCAGCCCCAGCATTTT; cdr3_aa: CASSARQGGRRQPQHF
j_call: TRBJ2-2; v_call: TRBV7-9; clone_size: few; d_call: NA; cdr3_nt: TGTGCCAGCAGCGTTCTTACAGGGCTGAACACCGGGGAGCTGTTTTTT; cdr3_aa: CASSVLTGLNTGELFF
j_call: TRBJ1-2; v_call: TRBV4-1; clone_size: NA; d_call: TRBD1; cdr3_nt: TGCGCCAGCAGCCAAGGACCAGGGGGCGACTATGGCTACACCTTC; cdr3_aa: CASSQGPGGDYGYTF
j_call: TRBJ1-4; v_call: TRBV7-3; clone_size: NA; d_call: NA; cdr3_nt: TGTGCCAGCAGCTTAAGGCGGGGGAGAGTGATTGAAAAACTGTTTTTT; cdr3_aa: CASSLRRGRVIEKLFF
j_call: TRBJ2-5; v_call: TRBV5-4; clone_size: NA; d_call: NA; cdr3_nt: TGTGCCAGCAGCTTTACAGGTTCCCAAGAGACCCAGTACTTC; cdr3_aa: CASSFTGSQETQYF
j_call: TRBJ1-5; v_call: TRBV2; clone_size: NA; d_call: NA; cdr3_nt: TGTGCCAGCAGTGAAGCAGGGGGAACCCAGCATTTT; cdr3_aa: CASSEAGGTQHF
j_call: TRBJ2-7; v_call: TRBV3-1/TRBV3-2; clone_size: NA; d_call: NA; cdr3_nt: TGTGCCAGCAGCCAAGATCCCGCGGGTGGGGAGACCTACGAGCAGTACTTC; cdr3_aa: CASSQDPAGGETYEQYF
j_call: TRBJ1-1; v_call: TRBV30; clone_size: NA; d_call: NA; cdr3_nt: TGTGCCGGACGGCGGGGGCCTGAAGCTTTCTTT; cdr3_aa: CAGRRGPEAFF
j_call: TRBJ2-5; v_call: TRBV19; clone_size: NA; d_call: NA; cdr3_nt: TGTGCCAGTAGTATCGGGGACATAGTATTCCAAGAGACCCAGTACTTC; cdr3_aa: CASSIGDIVFQETQYF
j_call: TRBJ1-2; v_call: TRBV10-3; clone_size: NA; d_call: TRBD1; cdr3_nt: TGTGCCATCAGAACGGGACAGGGTAGAGGCTACACCTTC; cdr3_aa: CAIRTGQGRGYTF
j_call: TRBJ1-6; v_call: TRBV11-3; clone_size: NA; d_call: TRBD1; cdr3_nt: TGTGCCAGCAGCCCGGGACAGAAGTCACCCCTCCACTTT; cdr3_aa: CASSPGQKSPLHF
j_call: TRBJ1-1; v_call: TRBV9; clone_size: NA; d_call: NA; cdr3_nt: TGTGCCAGCAGCGTAGCGAGTATGAACACTGAAGCTTTCTTT; cdr3_aa: CASSVASMNTEAFF
j_call: TRBJ1-2; v_call: TRBV7-9; clone_size: NA; d_call: TRBD1; cdr3_nt: TGTGCCAGCAGCTTACAAAAATCAGGACAGGGCCGCTATGGCTACACCTTC; cdr3_aa: CASSLQKSGQGRYGYTF
j_call: TRBJ1-1; v_call: TRBV10-1; clone_size: once; d_call: NA; cdr3_nt: TGCGCCAGCAGTGAGCCCACTTTTAGGCCGAAAGGAGCAAAAGCTTTCTTT; cdr3_aa: CASSEPTFRPKGAKAFF
j_call: TRBJ1-1; v_call: TRBV28; clone_size: few; d_call: NA; cdr3_nt: TGTGCCAGCAGTTTAATGGGCAGTACGAACACTGAAGCTTTCTTT; cdr3_aa: CASSLMGSTNTEAFF
j_call: TRBJ2-7; v_call: TRBV25-1; clone_size: NA; d_call: TRBD1; cdr3_nt: TGTGCCAGCACTCCTCAGGAGGGTGACAGGGGTGGCGAGCAGTACTTC; cdr3_aa: CASTPQEGDRGGEQYF
j_call: TRBJ2-3; v_call: TRBV7-2; clone_size: NA; d_call: TRBD2; cdr3_nt: TGTGCCAGCACCTCGGGACTAGGGAGCACAGATACGCAGTATTTT; cdr3_aa: CASTSGLGSTDTQYF